This T cell receptor beta chain was profiled in a study of molecular identifiers for immune sequencing clone quantification. Study-level background: In replicates, the authors split RNA from roughly 18,000 or 92,000 naive CD8 cells five ways and sequenced four.

Germline loops: CDR1 MNHEY, CDR2 SVGAGI. Germline trimming cut 5 bases from V and 1 base from J; bases unmatched to any gene: 4. CDR3 length: 16 residues. RNA fractions of 10%, 30% or 50% and about 19,000 to 1,000,000 sorted cells were the source of naive CD8 libraries. When naive CD8 T cells were sorted, they were gated as CD8+CD4-CCR7+CD45RA+. This clonotype occurred many times. The antigen is undetermined. Study-level results: In naive cells, under 1% of molecules belonged to clones above 20 RNA copies, against over 98% in effector cells.

Via MiXCR, TCRdb re-called the PCR reads, giving one row per CDR3 protein. Among around 65,000 distinct CDR3 sequences listed, about 17% were seen once. This rearrangement joins TRBV6-5 to TRBJ2-2; TRBD2 aligns across 10 bases. The clonotype comes from a human donor in good health. Some libraries in this study had Jurkat cell RNA spiked in. The sample consisted of naive CD8+ T cells from blood, with Jurkat cell RNA spiked in. The sample's subset: FACS-sorted CD8+CD4-CCR7+CD45RA+ naive T cells. Written as DNA, the CDR3 is TGTGCCAGCAGTATCCGGACTAGCGGGAACACCGGGGAGCTGTTTTTT. Its translation: CASSIRTSGNTGELFF.